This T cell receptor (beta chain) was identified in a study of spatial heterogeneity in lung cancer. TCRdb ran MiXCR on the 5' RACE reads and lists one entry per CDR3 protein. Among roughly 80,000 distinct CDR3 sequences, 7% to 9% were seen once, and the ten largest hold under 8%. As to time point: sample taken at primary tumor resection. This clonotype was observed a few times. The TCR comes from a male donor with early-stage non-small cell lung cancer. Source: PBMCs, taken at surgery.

CDR3 residues: CSAVTSGGYNEQFF. The CDR3 DNA follows: TGCAGTGCGGTCACTAGCGGGGGGTACAATGAGCAGTTCTTC. The rearrangement uses TRBV20-1 and TRBJ2-1; 12 bases agree with TRBD2. The CDR3 totals 14 residues. V gave up 6 bases and J gave up 4 bases; unmatched junction bases: 4. Germline CDR1 reads DFQATT; CDR2 reads SNEGSKA (reference sequence).